A single sample is the source of the 10 T cell receptor beta chains below, sequenced in a study of spatial heterogeneity in lung cancer. Study-wide results and caveats: Mutation counts in tumors were tracked by counts of expanded intratumoral alpha and beta TCRs.

In TCRdb, the 5' RACE reads were re-called with MiXCR into one record per CDR3 protein. The repertoire consists of 7,500 to 10,000 distinct CDR3 sequences, with 13% to 15% occurring once and the leading ten covering around 15%. No antigen has been assigned to these receptors. Time point reported: sample taken at primary tumor resection. This specimen was lung tumor tissue, taken at surgery. Receptor source: a male donor with early-stage non-small cell lung cancer.

Worth noting for this clonotype: Found in a library prepared for alpha chains, this beta chain is an off-target read, and its abundance has little meaning. The gene calls are TRBV19 and TRBJ2-2; 7 bases are a match to TRBD1. The germline gives CDR1 LNHDA, CDR2 SQIVND (reference sequence). The V and J ends lost 2 bases and 3 bases, in that order; junction bases with no gene match: 0. This CDR3 region has 14 residues. CDR3 in amino acids: CASSITGDTGELFF. The CDR3 DNA reads as TGTGCCAGTAGTATAACAGGGGACACCGGGGAGCTGTTTTTT.

This clonotype was counted at least ten times. This beta chain represents an off-target read in a library built for alpha chains; its size is of limited meaning. The chain couples TRBV11-2 to TRBJ1-4; TRBD1 is a possible D gene (6 bases). Looked up from germline, CDR1 is SGHAT and CDR2 is FQNNGV. Trimming stripped 0 bases from V and 4 bases from J, with 15 bases between. The CDR3 totals 17 residues. This chain's CDR3 is CASSLDAGAFLNEKLFF. CDR3 DNA sequence: TGTGCCAGCAGCTTAGATGCAGGGGCCTTTCTTAATGAAAAACTGTTTTTT.

Worth noting for this clonotype: This beta chain is a stray sequence in a library constructed for alpha chains; its clone size is not meaningful. V and J are TRBV9 and TRBJ1-1, with 7 bases that match TRBD1. The V and J ends lost 4 bases and 4 bases, in that order; junction bases with no gene match: 7. CDR1 SGDLS and CDR2 YYNGEE come from the germline V gene. The CDR3 extends over 14 amino acids. The CDR3 DNA reads TGTGCCAGCAGCTCCCGACAGGGTATCACTGAAGCTTTCTTT. It codes for CASSSRQGITEAFF.

This clonotype was picked up many times. Found in a library prepared for alpha chains, this beta chain is an off-target read, and its abundance has little meaning. This chain uses TRBV25-1 with TRBJ2-1; unclear D gene. Germline-derived CDR1 and CDR2 are MGHDK and SYGVNS. This CDR3 has 15 amino acids. Deletions cut 2 bases from V and 1 base from J, with 9 bases between. The CDR3 nucleotides are TGTGCCAGCAGTGAACGCCAGCGTTCCTACAATGAGCAGTTCTTC. Its translation: CASSERQRSYNEQFF.

Comments on this clonotype: This beta chain is off target for a library built for alpha chains, so its abundance means little. V is TRBV6-5 and J is TRBJ2-2; 8 bases fit TRBD2. This CDR3 has 15 amino acids. V shed 5 bases, J shed 7 bases, and the junction held 9 bases outside the gene matches. Germline CDR1 reads MNHEY; CDR2 reads SVGAGI. The CDR3 DNA follows: TGTGCCAGCAGTACCCGGGGGGGCTACGGCGGGGAGCTGTTTTTT. Its translation: CASSTRGGYGGELFF.

This clonotype has at least ten counts. This beta chain is a stray read from a library made for alpha chains; its abundance is not meaningful. The chain is built from TRBV27 and TRBJ2-7; the D gene is possibly TRBD2 (6 bases). This CDR3 is built from 15 residues. The germline V and J ends were trimmed by 2 bases and 3 bases, with 14 bases remaining between them. CDR1 is MNHEY and CDR2 is SMNVEV in the germline V gene (reference sequence). The CDR3 sequence is CASSLEPGTYYEQYF. CDR3 bases: TGTGCCAGCAGTTTAGAGCCAGGGACTTACTACGAGCAGTACTTC.

By share of the sample, this clonotype is medium-sized. Since it is a stray read in a library aimed at alpha chains, this beta chain has a size that is not meaningful. The chain joins TRBV7-6 to TRBJ2-1; weak D call: TRBD2 (5 bases). Germline-derived CDR1 and CDR2 are SGHVS and FNYEAQ. There are 14 residues in the CDR3. The V end lost 6 bases, the J end lost 9 bases, and 18 bases lay between the germline ends. The CDR3, as DNA: TGTGCCAGCAGGCTAGCAGATGGCGGAGGTGAGCAGTTCTTC. Amino acids: CASRLADGGGEQFF.

In its sample, this clonotype ranks as medium-sized (0.01 to 0.1%). This beta chain is a stray read from a library made for alpha chains; its abundance is not meaningful. CDR3 nucleotides: TGTGCCAGCAGCCAAGGGTCGGTCCAGACCCAGTACTTC. It yields the protein CASSQGSVQTQYF. V gene TRBV14 combines with J gene TRBJ2-5; D remains ambiguous. The V gene lost 1 base and the J gene lost 6 bases, with 9 bases spanning the gap. The CDR3 length is 13 residues. Germline V lookup: CDR1 SGHDN, CDR2 FVKESK.

The table lists this clonotype with many counts. Since it is a stray read in a library aimed at alpha chains, this beta chain has a size that is not meaningful. DNA of the CDR3: TGTGCCAGCACTAGCGGGAATTACGGGGAGCTGTTTTTT. It encodes CASTSGNYGELFF. The V call is TRBV9, the J call TRBJ2-2; 9 bases are shared with TRBD2. Germline CDR1 is SGDLS and CDR2 is YYNGEE. The trim removed 6 bases at V and 7 bases at J, leaving 4 bases unmatched. The CDR3 is made up of 13 amino acids.

This clonotype showed up many times. Within a library made for alpha chains, this beta chain is off target, and its count is uninformative. The chain recombines TRBV5-4 with TRBJ2-2; no firm D call. V lost 1 base, J lost 4 bases, and 5 bases lay in between. This CDR3 contains 13 residues. The V gene's germline CDR1 is SGHNT and CDR2 YYREEE (reference sequence). As DNA, the CDR3 is TGTGCCAGCAGCTTGTTGGGCACCGGGGAGCTGTTTTTT. Encoded protein: CASSLLGTGELFF.